These T cell receptor beta chains were read from a single sample in a study of technical replicates of blood from several donors. Only in-frame clones appear in the TCRdb table, and some are missing; sequencing was by immunoSEQ multiplex PCR. The sample carries about 69,000 clones, over 75% recorded once. Input material: PBMCs. The receptors were gathered from a human donor in good health. Some clones in this sample may be carry-over from other donors' samples. Each CDR3 is given with its conserved first and last residue. D genes are given only for firm matches. Only some rows state a clone size, as once, few, many or a class for expanded clones.

>-|TRBJ1-6|TRBV7-8|-
CASSFQGVGPLHF
TGTGCCAGCAGCTTCCAGGGTGTCGGACCCCTCCACTTT
>-|TRBJ2-2|TRBV7-2|-
CASSRSTGSGGELFF
TGTGCCAGCAGCCGTAGTACAGGGAGTGGCGGGGAGCTGTTTTTT
>TRBD1|TRBJ1-6|TRBV7-9|few
CASSLGQGDNSPLHF
TGTGCCAGCAGCTTGGGACAGGGTGACAATTCACCCCTCCACTTT
>-|TRBJ1-2|TRBV5-1|few
CASSLGQGQGGYTF
TGCGCCAGCAGCTTGGGGCAGGGGCAGGGTGGCTACACCTTC
>-|TRBJ2-7|TRBV18|-
CASSLGGTISSYEQYF
TGTGCCAGCTCCCTTGGGGGGACCATTAGCTCCTACGAGCAGTACTTC
>-|TRBJ2-3|TRBV10-3|-
CAISEFFTDTQYF
TGTGCCATCAGTGAGTTCTTCACAGATACGCAGTATTTT
>TRBD1|TRBJ2-2|TRBV9|-
CASSISGTGPGELFF
TGTGCCAGCAGCATCTCCGGGACAGGCCCCGGGGAGCTGTTTTTT
>TRBD2|TRBJ2-2|TRBV7-9|-
CASSPLAGGPGGELFF
TGTGCCAGCAGCCCTCTAGCGGGAGGGCCAGGCGGGGAGCTGTTTTTT
>TRBD1|TRBJ1-4|TRBV2|-
CASRGTGLMEKLFF
TGTGCCAGCAGAGGGACAGGGCTTATGGAAAAACTGTTTTTT
>TRBD1|TRBJ1-2|TRBV18|once
CASSQQGDSTLYGYTF
TGTGCCAGCTCACAACAGGGGGACAGTACCCTATATGGCTACACCTTC
>TRBD1|TRBJ2-2|TRBV6-6|-
CASSSTGVGGELFF
TGTGCCAGCAGTTCTACAGGGGTTGGCGGGGAGCTGTTTTTT
>TRBD2|TRBJ2-1|TRBV5-1|-
CASSASGGYDEQFF
TGCGCCAGCAGCGCTAGCGGGGGATATGATGAGCAGTTCTTC
>-|TRBJ2-3|TRBV20-1|-
CSVGRADTQYF
TGCAGTGTAGGTCGGGCAGATACGCAGTATTTT
>TRBD2|TRBJ2-1|TRBV7-6|-
CASTTGTSGSYNEQFF
TGTGCCAGCACAACAGGGACTAGCGGGTCCTACAATGAGCAGTTCTTC
>-|TRBJ2-5|TRBV6-1|-
CASSETGTRYQETQYF
TGTGCCAGCAGTGAAACTGGGACACGGTACCAAGAGACCCAGTACTTC
>-|TRBJ2-2|TRBV2|few
CASRGATTTGELFF
TGTGCCAGCAGGGGGGCGACGACCACCGGGGAGCTGTTTTTT
>-|TRBJ1-3|TRBV29-1|-
CSGGTVGNTIYF
TGCAGCGGCGGGACTGTTGGAAACACCATATATTTT
>TRBD2|TRBJ2-3|TRBV19|many
CASSTGLAGDTQYF
TGTGCCAGTAGTACCGGACTAGCGGGAGATACGCAGTATTTT
>-|TRBJ2-7|TRBV5-6|once
CASSLASSSYEQYF
TGTGCCAGCAGCTTGGCCTCGTCGTCCTACGAGCAGTACTTC
>TRBD1|TRBJ2-7|TRBV11-3|-
CASSSDREYEQYF
TGTGCCAGCAGCTCCGACAGGGAATACGAGCAGTACTTC
>TRBD1|TRBJ1-3|TRBV18|once
CASSQQGAPGNTIYF
TGTGCCAGCTCTCAACAGGGGGCTCCTGGAAACACCATATATTTT
>-|TRBJ2-3|TRBV10-3|-
CAIRDRGASTDTQYF
TGTGCCATCAGGGACAGAGGGGCGAGCACAGATACGCAGTATTTT
>TRBD1|TRBJ2-2|TRBV6-6|once
CASRRETRGRTGELFF
TGTGCCAGCAGGCGCGAAACCAGGGGGCGCACCGGGGAGCTGTTTTTT
>-|TRBJ1-1|TRBV5-1|-
CASSLTRGRNTEAFF
TGCGCCAGCAGCTTGACGCGAGGGCGGAACACTGAAGCTTTCTTT
>-|TRBJ1-1|TRBV18|-
CASSPYRAGLRGDTEAFF
TGTGCCAGCTCACCATACAGGGCGGGCCTCAGGGGCGACACTGAAGCTTTCTTT
>TRBD1|TRBJ1-4|TRBV4-1|-
CASSLQPGQAEKLFF
TGCGCCAGCAGCCTACAACCGGGACAGGCCGAAAAACTGTTTTTT
>-|TRBJ2-2|TRBV14|-
CASSQVFGAANTGELFF
TGTGCCAGCAGCCAAGTGTTCGGAGCGGCGAACACCGGGGAGCTGTTTTTT
>-|TRBJ1-3|TRBV15|-
CATSRDQITGHSGNTIYF
TGTGCCACCAGCAGAGATCAGATTACAGGGCACTCTGGAAACACCATATATTTT
>-|TRBJ2-1|TRBV4-2|-
CASSQDEASHEQFF
TGTGCCAGCAGCCAAGATGAGGCCAGTCATGAGCAGTTCTTC
>TRBD1|TRBJ1-1|TRBV6-6|-
CASSYPGQETTEAFF
TGTGCCAGCAGTTACCCGGGACAGGAGACCACTGAAGCTTTCTTT
>-|TRBJ1-1|TRBV21-1|few
CASSPRSTEAFF
TGTGCCAGCAGCCCTAGGAGCACTGAAGCTTTCTTT
>-|TRBJ2-3|TRBV30|once
CAWSLNTAHTDTQYF
TGTGCCTGGAGCCTCAATACAGCACACACAGATACGCAGTATTTT
>TRBD2|TRBJ2-3|TRBV7-8|once
CASSPTERGGRGDTQYF
TGTGCCAGCAGCCCCACGGAGCGGGGGGGCCGTGGAGATACGCAGTATTTT
>TRBD1|TRBJ2-7|TRBV19|few
CASSANGQGARGEQYF
TGTGCCAGTAGTGCAAACGGACAGGGCGCGAGGGGGGAGCAGTACTTC
>-|TRBJ1-4|TRBV9|-
CASSPQGAVTNEKLFF
TGTGCCAGCAGCCCACAGGGTGCCGTAACTAATGAAAAACTGTTTTTT
>TRBD1|TRBJ2-7|TRBV27|-
CASSNRWDRGSYEQYF
TGTGCCAGCAGCAACAGATGGGACAGGGGTTCCTACGAGCAGTACTTC
>-|TRBJ2-5|TRBV10-3|-
CAISESVCSGEETQYF
TGTGCCATCAGTGAGTCGGTTTGTTCAGGGGAAGAGACCCAGTACTTC
>TRBD2|TRBJ2-2|TRBV5-4|once
CASSMGLAGVLAGELFF
TGTGCCAGCAGCATGGGACTAGCGGGAGTCCTGGCCGGGGAGCTGTTTTTT
>TRBD2|TRBJ2-7|TRBV2|few
CASRASGRPDYEQYF
TGTGCCAGCAGGGCTAGCGGACGACCCGACTACGAGCAGTACTTC